The present entry profiles one T cell receptor (beta chain) with its context. TCRdb redid the calling of the RT-PCR reads with MiXCR, one entry per CDR3 protein. The sample includes approximately 720,000 distinct CDR3 sequences, more than 13% of them seen just once. The CDR3 consists of 10 residues. From germline, CDR1 is SQVTM and CDR2 ANQGSEA. Trimming removed 1 base from V and 4 bases from J, with 1 base in between. The TCR originated in a female donor in good health, serving as a healthy control. Sequenced sample: memory CD4+ T cells from blood. The V call is TRBV29-1, the J call TRBJ1-1; D not resolved. CDR3 in amino acids: CSVEGTEAFF. The DNA of the CDR3 is TGCAGCGTTGAAGGCACTGAAGCTTTCTTT.